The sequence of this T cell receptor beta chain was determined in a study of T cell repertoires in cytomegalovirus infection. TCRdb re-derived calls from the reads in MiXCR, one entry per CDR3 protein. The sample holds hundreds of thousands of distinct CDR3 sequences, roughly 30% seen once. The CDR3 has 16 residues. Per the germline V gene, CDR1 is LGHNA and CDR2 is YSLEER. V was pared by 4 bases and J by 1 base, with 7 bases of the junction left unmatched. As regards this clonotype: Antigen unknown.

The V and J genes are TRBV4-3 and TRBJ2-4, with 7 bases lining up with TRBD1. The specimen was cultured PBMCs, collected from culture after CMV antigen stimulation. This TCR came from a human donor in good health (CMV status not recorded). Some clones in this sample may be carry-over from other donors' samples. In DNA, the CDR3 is TGCGCCAGCAGCCGCGAGACAGGGATGGCCAAAAACATTCAGTACTTC. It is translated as CASSRETGMAKNIQYF.